This is a list of T cell receptor beta chains from one sample in a study of Ad26.COV2.S vaccination and SARS-CoV-2 variants. Assay used: immunoSEQ multiplex PCR; TCRdb lists only in-frame clones, some missing. Counted here are more than 150,000 clones, around 90% occurring once; the ten biggest clones make up 5% to 6.5%. The sample was peripheral blood, taken after recovery from COVID-19. Source of these receptors: a human donor who had recovered from COVID-19. Each CDR3 is given with its conserved first and last residue. Fields, in order: V gene, J gene, CDR3 length, D gene, clone size, CDR3 protein, CDR3 DNA. D genes are given only for firm matches. Rows may omit the clone size; those that give it use once, few, many or a size class.

>TRBV6-5|TRBJ2-5|15|NA|NA
CASSSPTYTGETQYF
TGTGCCAGCAGTTCCCCGACCTACACAGGAGAGACCCAGTACTTC
>TRBV7-2|TRBJ2-1|13|NA|NA
CASSLGVWDEQFF
TGTGCCAGCAGCTTAGGGGTCTGGGATGAGCAGTTCTTC
>TRBV6-1|TRBJ2-1|16|TRBD1|NA
CASSARDRVIYNEQFF
TGTGCCAGCAGTGCCCGGGACAGGGTGATCTACAATGAGCAGTTCTTC
>TRBV7-9|TRBJ1-1|13|NA|few
CASSSPSGTEAFF
TGTGCCAGCAGCTCTCCGTCCGGCACTGAAGCTTTCTTT
>TRBV5-4|TRBJ2-5|16|NA|NA
CASSPDPVPSGETQYF
TGTGCCAGCAGCCCGGACCCGGTCCCGTCGGGAGAGACCCAGTACTTC
>TRBV27|TRBJ1-1|13|NA|NA
CASSLDTYTEAFF
TGTGCCAGCAGCCTGGACACATACACTGAAGCTTTCTTT
>TRBV5-1|TRBJ2-7|14|NA|NA
CASSLDLGIGEQYF
TGCGCCAGCAGCTTGGACCTCGGTATCGGTGAGCAGTACTTC
>TRBV7-9|TRBJ2-4|12|NA|NA
CASGGDKNIQYF
TGTGCCAGCGGGGGAGACAAAAACATTCAGTACTTC
>TRBV15|TRBJ1-1|15|NA|NA
CATSREGSLRTEAFF
TGTGCCACCAGCAGAGAAGGGTCTTTGAGGACTGAAGCTTTCTTT
>TRBV10-3|TRBJ2-7|15|NA|NA
CAISESGVGRDEQYF
TGTGCCATCAGTGAGTCCGGGGTAGGTAGGGACGAGCAGTACTTC
>TRBV9|TRBJ1-6|14|NA|NA
CASSVRHYNSPLHF
TGTGCCAGCAGCGTCAGGCACTATAATTCACCCCTCCACTTT
>TRBV5-1|TRBJ2-5|14|TRBD2|NA
CASSPGTSVGTQYF
TGCGCCAGCAGCCCGGGGACTAGCGTGGGGACCCAGTACTTC
>TRBV7-2|TRBJ1-5|16|NA|NA
CASSLGGSPGNQPQHF
TGTGCCAGCAGCTTGGGAGGGAGCCCCGGCAATCAGCCCCAGCATTTT
>TRBV15|TRBJ2-5|13|NA|NA
CATSRGRQETQYF
TGTGCCACCAGCCGGGGGAGGCAAGAGACCCAGTACTTC
>TRBV4-2|TRBJ2-4|21|TRBD2|NA
CASSQDGIAGGPRRAKNIQYF
TGTGCCAGCAGCCAAGATGGGATAGCGGGAGGGCCTAGGAGGGCCAAAAACATTCAGTACTTC
>TRBV19|TRBJ1-5|15|NA|NA
CASSTVQGGNQPQHF
TGTGCCAGTAGTACGGTACAGGGAGGCAATCAGCCCCAGCATTTT